The 21 T cell receptor beta chains given below trace back to one sample, sequenced in a study of cytomegalovirus exposure and HLA in healthy donors (dated by TCRdb to about 2017). The receptor library was made with the immunoSEQ multiplex PCR assay. For the multiplex PCR, a mixture combining 60 forward primers for TCR Vbeta segments and 13 reverse primers for TCR Jbeta segments was used. The table was pulled from immuneACCESS by TCRdb, which kept in-frame rearrangements only. Such tables lose some clones; where checked, under half of the loss comes from unresolved V genes, and the rest has no known cause. In all, the sample holds 160,000 or so clones, and 86% of those were seen once. The ten largest clonotypes hold about 2% of the sample. Sample: PBMCs. The receptors shown here come from a woman aged 18-35 years in good health and CMV-seronegative.

This chain links TRBV7-9 with TRBJ2-1, with D perhaps TRBD2 (6 bases). Trimming cost V 6 bases and J 2 bases, with 20 bases left between them. Per the germline V gene, CDR1 is SEHNR and CDR2 is FQNEAQ (reference sequence). The CDR3 loop spans 17 amino acids. CDR3 in DNA: TGTGCCAGCAGGAGCCTAGCGTTGGATACCCCCTACAATGAGCAGTTCTTC. Its protein product is CASRSLALDTPYNEQFF.

The genes are TRBV7-9 and TRBJ1-5, with D possibly being TRBD1 (6 bases). The V and J ends lost 5 bases and 6 bases respectively, with 17 bases between them. Germline CDR1 SEHNR, CDR2 FQNEAQ (reference sequence). CDR3 length: 15 amino acids. For the CDR3, the DNA is TGTGCCAGCAGCCCCAACACAGGGTTAGTTCAGCCCCAGCATTTT. Its translation is CASSPNTGLVQPQHF.

The V and J genes are TRBV5-4 and TRBJ2-1, with unresolved D. The CDR3 runs to 13 residues. Germline loops: CDR1 SGHNT, CDR2 YYREEE (reference sequence). Trimming stripped 0 bases from V and 8 bases from J, with 9 bases between. In DNA form, the CDR3 reads TGTGCCAGCAGCTTGGGGCAGCGAGATGAGCAGTTCTTC. Its protein product is CASSLGQRDEQFF.

V and J are TRBV6-1 and TRBJ2-1; 11 bases are shared with TRBD2. There are 16 residues in the CDR3. V lost 4 bases and J lost 7; bases outside the gene matches: 9. Germline CDR1 MNHNS, CDR2 SASEGT. CDR3 DNA sequence: TGTGCCAGCAGTGCGGCCCCGGGACTAGCGGTTAATGAGCAGTTCTTC. Its protein product is CASSAAPGLAVNEQFF.

The chain combines TRBV28 with TRBJ2-1; a weak D match, TRBD2 (6 bases). Germline V gene sequence: CDR1 MDHEN, CDR2 SYDVKM. The V and J ends lost 6 bases and 0 bases respectively, with 12 bases between them. CDR3 length: 15 residues. The CDR3 region is CASSRIGSSYNEQFF. DNA of the CDR3: TGTGCCAGCAGCCGGATCGGGAGCTCCTACAATGAGCAGTTCTTC.

The rearrangement links TRBV23-1 to TRBJ1-3, with TRBD1 matching 7 bases. TRBV23-1 is designated an ORF whose function remains uncertain. The CDR3 totals 17 residues. Germline trimming cut 2 bases from V and 7 bases from J; bases unmatched to any gene: 14. CDR3 sequence: CASSQPKDRALGNTIYF. As DNA, the CDR3 is TGCGCCAGCAGTCAACCTAAAGACAGGGCACTCGGTAACACCATATATTTT.

The gene calls are TRBV18 and TRBJ1-1, with no clear D. This CDR3 has 14 amino acids. Germline V gene lookup returns CDR1 KGHSH and CDR2 LQKENI. The V gene lost 2 bases and the J gene lost 1 base, with 8 bases spanning the gap. Here the CDR3 DNA reads TGTGCCAGCTCACCAGTACGGGGGAACACTGAAGCTTTCTTT. This sequence encodes CASSPVRGNTEAFF.

This chain connects TRBV29-1 to TRBJ2-1, with D tentatively TRBD2 (5 bases). The germline V gene encodes CDR1 SQVTM and CDR2 ANQGSEA. V was clipped by 1 base and J by 9 bases, with 16 bases between them. The length of the CDR3 is 14 residues. CDR3 DNA: TGCAGCGTTGAAGGTGGGCTAGCACTGGGTGAGCAGTTCTTC. Protein product: CSVEGGLALGEQFF.

The V and J genes are TRBV2 and TRBJ2-1; a weak D match, TRBD2 (6 bases). Trimming removed 5 bases at V and 9 bases at J, with 17 bases between. CDR3 length: 14 amino acids. CDR1 and CDR2 from the germline V gene are SNHLY and FYNNEI. The CDR3, as DNA: TGTGCCAGCAGTCGCGACTCCCTCGGGGGTGAGCAGTTCTTC. Translated, it gives CASSRDSLGGEQFF.

This clone showed up just once. The chain employs TRBV23-1 and TRBJ2-3; 9 bases match TRBD1. TRBV23-1 is known as an ORF, though its function is uncertain. Trimming took 8 bases from V and 4 from J; bases not matched to a gene: 10. The CDR3 loop spans 15 amino acids. The CDR3 loop reads CASGRDRVPPDTQYF. CDR3 bases: TGCGCCAGCGGCCGGGACAGGGTACCTCCAGATACGCAGTATTTT.

CDR3: CASSVDTGAGANVLTF. The CDR3 coding sequence is TGTGCCAGCAGCGTAGATACAGGGGCCGGGGCCAACGTCCTGACTTTC. The rearrangement joins TRBV7-6 to TRBJ2-6; 7 bases align to TRBD1. With 5 bases clipped from V and 4 bases from J, the junction kept 8 bases outside the gene matches. The CDR3 loop spans 16 amino acids. Germline CDR1 is SGHVS and CDR2 is FNYEAQ.

This clone was found once. V is TRBV5-1 and J is TRBJ1-3, with D hard to call. Looked up from germline, CDR1 is SGHRS and CDR2 is YFSETQ. The CDR3 is made up of 16 amino acids. V lost 0 bases and J lost 0, with 10 bases in between. The CDR3 nucleotides are TGCGCCAGCAGCTTGGGTCCCACAAGCTCTGGAAACACCATATATTTT. Amino acids: CASSLGPTSSGNTIYF.

The chain employs TRBV5-8 and TRBJ2-7, with D perhaps TRBD1 (5 bases). The CDR3 runs to 14 residues. The germline V and J ends were trimmed by 0 bases and 3 bases, with 10 bases remaining between them. CDR1 is SGHTS and CDR2 is YDEGEE in the germline V gene. CDR3 residues: CASSLADTLYEQYF. The CDR3 region has the DNA TGTGCCAGCAGCTTGGCGGACACCCTCTACGAGCAGTACTTC.

In this sample, this clone turned up once. This sequence joins TRBV4-1 and TRBJ2-1, with a tentative D call TRBD2 (6 bases). Germline CDR1 is MGHRA and CDR2 is YSYEKL. Trimming cost V 5 bases and J 0 bases, with 17 bases left between them. CDR3 length: 17 amino acids. The CDR3 reads CASSFPLETSSYNEQFF. DNA of the CDR3: TGCGCCAGCAGCTTCCCACTAGAGACTAGCTCCTACAATGAGCAGTTCTTC.

This clone has a single count. This rearrangement joins TRBV19 to TRBJ1-5; the D gene is possibly TRBD1 (5 bases). The V gene's germline CDR1 is LNHDA and CDR2 SQIVND (reference sequence). Trimming took 5 bases from V and 3 from J, leaving 14 bases between them. CDR3 length: 15 residues. CDR3 sequence: CASSPMRGLNQPQHF. CDR3 nucleotides: TGTGCCAGTAGTCCGATGCGGGGACTCAATCAGCCCCAGCATTTT.

The genes are TRBV7-8 and TRBJ2-1, with 7 nucleotides matching TRBD2. This CDR3 is built from 11 residues. The V segment lost 5 bases and the J segment 15 bases; nucleotides outside the gene matches: 7. CDR1 and CDR2 from the germline V gene are SGHVS and FQNEAQ. Here the CDR3 reads CASSVGLVPFF. CDR3 nucleotides: TGTGCCAGCAGCGTCGGACTAGTCCCGTTCTTC. Full variable domain (missing parts from reference TRBV7-8 and TRBJ2-1): GAGVSQSPRYKVAKRGQDVALRCDPISGHVSLFWYQQALGQGPEFLTYFQNEAQLDKSGLPSDRFFAERPEGSVSTLKIQRTQQEDSAVYLCASSVGLVPFFGPGTRLTVL.

The chain uses TRBV4-1 and TRBJ2-7, with 13 bases fitting TRBD2. With V trimmed by 3 bases and J by 1 base, 0 bases remained unmatched. The CDR3 is 15 amino acids. In germline, CDR1 is MGHRA, CDR2 YSYEKL. In nucleotides, the CDR3 is TGCGCCAGCAGCCAGGGACTAGCGGGATCCTACGAGCAGTACTTC. As protein: CASSQGLAGSYEQYF.

V and J are TRBV5-1 and TRBJ1-3; D may be TRBD1 (6 bases). The V and J ends lost 4 bases and 1 base respectively, with 12 bases between them. Germline V CDR1 and CDR2: SGHRS, YFSETQ. The CDR3 is made up of 15 amino acids. CDR3 DNA: TGCGCCAGCAGCCCTGGACAGCAGTCTGGAAACACCATATATTTT. It is translated as CASSPGQQSGNTIYF. The complete variable domain, with remaining parts taken from reference TRBV5-1 and TRBJ1-3, reads KAGVTQTPRYLIKTRGQQVTLSCSPISGHRSVSWYQQTPGQGLQFLFEYFSETQRNKGNFPGRFSGRQFSNSRSEMNVSTLELGDSALYLCASSPGQQSGNTIYFGEGSWLTVV.

The chain recombines TRBV30 with TRBJ2-5; D might be TRBD2 (6 bases). This CDR3 is 11 amino acids long. CDR1 is GTSNPN, CDR2 SVGIG, per germline (reference sequence). The ends were cut back, 4 bases at V and 5 bases at J, with 8 bases in the middle. CDR3 protein: CAWNLAETQYF. The CDR3 coding sequence is TGTGCCTGGAATCTAGCGGAGACCCAGTACTTC. Complete variable domain (other parts from reference TRBV30 and TRBJ2-5): SQTIHQWPATLVQPVGSPLSLECTVEGTSNPNLYWYRQAAGRGLQLLFYSVGIGQISSEVPQNLSASRPQDRQFILSSKKLLLSDSGFYLCAWNLAETQYFGPGTRLLVL.

The V and J genes are TRBV10-3 and TRBJ2-1; tentative D call: TRBD1 (6 bases). V lost 10 bases to trimming and J lost 10 bases, with 26 bases between them. The CDR3 sequence is 15 residues long. Germline V gene sequence: CDR1 ENHRY, CDR2 SYGVKD. CDR3 nucleotides: TGTGCCACCAGGCCCGGCCAGGGGAACGGAGGCGAGCAGTTCTTC. Translating gives CATRPGQGNGGEQFF.

V and J are TRBV7-9 and TRBJ2-7, with TRBD1 identical over 8 bases. Germline CDR1 reads SEHNR; CDR2 reads FQNEAQ (reference sequence). The CDR3 extends over 15 amino acids. With V trimmed by 7 bases and J by 2 bases, 10 bases remained unmatched. The CDR3 bases are TGTGCCAGCATCAGAACGGGACAGGCAACCTACGAGCAGTACTTC. It yields the protein CASIRTGQATYEQYF.